The 19 T cell receptor beta chains listed next were all sequenced from one sample in a study of Ad26.COV2.S vaccination and SARS-CoV-2 variants. Specified treatment: around 19 received Ad26.COV2.S at low or high dose, single or two shots; about five received placebo; per-sample allocation not given. Sampling occurred on day 63 after the first vaccine or placebo injection. Profiled with immunoSEQ multiplex PCR; TCRdb holds only in-frame clones, not every one. This sample carries more than 300,000 clones, just under 85% of them seen once, and the ten largest clones take 2.1%. The sample in question was peripheral blood, obtained in a trial of Ad26.COV2.S vaccine versus placebo. These receptors all stem from a person aged 18-60 years who received the Ad26.COV2.S COVID-19 vaccine or a placebo.

The V gene is TRBV12-5, the J gene TRBJ2-5, with 7 bases that match TRBD1. Germline CDR1 LGHNT, CDR2 FRNRAP. The V segment lost 5 bases and the J segment 8 bases; nucleotides outside the gene matches: 8. The CDR3 is 13 amino acids. The CDR3 DNA follows: TGTGCTAGTGGTACCGGACAGGTGAATACCCAGTACTTC. Its protein product is CASGTGQVNTQYF. Variable domain in full (rest from reference TRBV12-5 and TRBJ2-5): DARVTQTPRHKVTEMGQEVTMRCQPILGHNTVFWYRQTMMQGLELLAYFRNRAPLDDSGMPKDRFSAEMPDATLATLKIQPSEPRDSAVYFCASGTGQVNTQYFGPGTRLLVL.

This chain uses TRBV6-6 with TRBJ1-2; D uncertain. V shed 4 bases and J shed 5 bases, with 11 bases lying between them. CDR1 MNHNY and CDR2 SVGAGI come from the germline V gene (reference sequence). The CDR3 is 13 residues long. The CDR3 DNA reads as TGTGCCAGCAGTTCTATGGGTTCTTATGGCTACACCTTC. This translates into CASSSMGSYGYTF.

The chain employs TRBV18 and TRBJ1-3, with 8 bases matching TRBD1. Germline V gene lookup returns CDR1 KGHSH and CDR2 LQKENI. The V gene end was trimmed by 4 bases and the J gene end by 2 bases; junction bases not matched to a gene: 10. The CDR3 contains 17 residues. The CDR3: CASSLLTGENTGNTIYF. The CDR3 DNA sequence: TGTGCCAGCTCACTCCTGACAGGGGAGAATACTGGAAACACCATATATTTT. Combining the CDR3 with reference TRBV18 and TRBJ1-3 gives the whole variable domain NAGVMQNPRHLVRRRGQEARLRCSPMKGHSHVYWYRQLPEEGLKFMVYLQKENIIDESGMPKERFSAEFPKEGPSILRIQQVVRGDSAAYFCASSLLTGENTGNTIYFGEGSWLTVV.

The J gene is TRBJ1-2, the V gene TRBV3-1 (or the pseudogene TRBV3-2); 9 bases are a match to TRBD1. Germline CDR1 and CDR2: LGHDT and YNNKEL (reference sequence). The V and J ends lost 4 bases and 4 bases, in that order; junction bases with no gene match: 16. CDR3 size: 18 residues. For the CDR3, the DNA is TGTGCCAGCAGCCCTCCACCGGGACAGGGCTTCTTTGTCTATGGCTACACCTTC. As protein: CASSPPPGQGFFVYGYTF.

The chain recombines TRBV6-1 with TRBJ2-1; D may be TRBD1 (6 bases). This CDR3 has 12 residues. Germline CDR1 MNHNS, CDR2 SASEGT. V was clipped by 6 bases and J by 5 bases, with 8 bases between them. In nucleotides, the CDR3 is TGTGCCAGCAGAACAGGGCACAATGAGCAGTTCTTC. Translation: CASRTGHNEQFF.

This clone was detected only a few times. This chain connects TRBV2 to TRBJ1-6; 9 bases are shared with TRBD1. The germline V gene encodes CDR1 SNHLY and CDR2 FYNNEI. J gave up 13 bases and V 6 bases, and 10 bases lay outside the gene matches. The CDR3 sequence is 14 residues long. The CDR3 loop is CASSLGQGFNPLHF. CDR3 nucleotides: TGTGCCAGCAGCCTCGGACAGGGGTTTAATCCCCTCCACTTT.

V gene TRBV18 combines with J gene TRBJ2-7, with TRBD2 as a possible D gene (5 bases). Germline values: CDR1 KGHSH, CDR2 LQKENI. This CDR3 has 14 residues. The V and J ends lost 0 bases and 9 bases respectively, with 15 bases between them. CDR3 loop: CASSPPGGFTRQYF. The CDR3 DNA reads TGTGCCAGCTCACCACCCGGCGGGTTCACGAGGCAGTACTTC.

CDR3 amino acids: CASSLLPAGSSTDTQYF. CDR3 in DNA: TGTGCCAGCAGCTTACTACCAGCGGGGTCCAGCACAGATACGCAGTATTTT. The chain links TRBV13 to TRBJ2-3, with TRBD2 matching 7 bases. Germline V CDR1 and CDR2: PRHDT, FYEKMQ (reference sequence). V lost 2 bases, J lost 0 bases, and 8 bases stayed unmatched. This CDR3 has 17 amino acids.

This chain joins TRBV13 and TRBJ2-7, with 8 bases lining up with TRBD1. Germline V gene data show CDR1 as PRHDT and CDR2 as FYEKMQ (reference sequence). This CDR3 comprises 13 residues. Trimming removed 4 bases from V and 6 bases from J; junction bases left unmatched: 5. CDR3 amino acids: CASSSQGASEQYF. The CDR3 DNA reads as TGTGCCAGCAGCTCCCAGGGGGCTTCCGAGCAGTACTTC.

This clone was seen just once. This sequence joins TRBV6-2 or TRBV6-3 and TRBJ1-1; D is unresolved. The CDR3 is 12 amino acids. Deletions cut 2 bases from V and 5 bases from J, with 6 bases between. CDR1 and CDR2 (germline): MNHEY, SVGEGT. CDR3 in DNA: TGTGCCAGCAGTTACGCGCGAACTGAAGCTTTCTTT. Its translation: CASSYARTEAFF.

This clone was recorded once. The CDR3 DNA sequence: TGTGCCAGCAGTTTATCTTGGGGAAATGAAAAACTGTTTTTT. As protein: CASSLSWGNEKLFF. V and J are TRBV28 and TRBJ1-4, with unresolved D. The CDR3 is 14 amino acids. The germline V gene encodes CDR1 MDHEN and CDR2 SYDVKM. Trimming pared 1 base from V and 5 bases from J, leaving 8 bases between.

The chain couples TRBV5-8 to TRBJ1-1; no definite D call. In germline, CDR1 is SGHTS, CDR2 YDEGEE. This CDR3 region has 14 residues. Deletions cut 0 bases from V and 6 bases from J, with 12 bases between. CDR3 DNA: TGTGCCAGCAGCTTGGGGTGGGCTGGCCCTGAAGCTTTCTTT. Protein product: CASSLGWAGPEAFF.

The chain joins TRBV9 to TRBJ2-7; no clear D. V lost 1 base, J lost 0 bases, and 14 bases lay in between. The CDR3 has 16 residues. CDR1 SGDLS and CDR2 YYNGEE come from the germline V gene. The CDR3 loop reads CASSVSPLLSSYEQYF. In DNA form, the CDR3 reads TGTGCCAGCAGCGTATCTCCCTTGTTAAGCTCCTACGAGCAGTACTTC.

The V gene is TRBV9, the J gene TRBJ2-1; D is possibly TRBD1 or TRBD2 (5 bases each). Trimming took 2 bases from V and 0 from J, leaving 18 bases between them. In germline, CDR1 is SGDLS, CDR2 YYNGEE. This CDR3 is 18 amino acids long. This CDR3 is CASSVGERARSSYNEQFF. As DNA, the CDR3 is TGTGCCAGCAGCGTGGGGGAGAGGGCCCGCAGCTCCTACAATGAGCAGTTCTTC.

The rearrangement joins TRBV2 to TRBJ1-2; weak D call: TRBD1 (5 bases). There are 15 residues in the CDR3. Trimming left V 10 bases short and J 4 bases short, with 22 bases between. CDR1 is SNHLY, CDR2 FYNNEI, per germline. CDR3 bases: TGTGCCACATACCAACGGATCCGTAGGGGCTATGGCTACACCTTC. Protein sequence: CATYQRIRRGYGYTF.

The chain employs TRBV7-8 and TRBJ1-6; unclear D gene. The germline V gene encodes CDR1 SGHVS and CDR2 FQNEAQ. CDR3 length equals 13 residues. V was clipped by 5 bases and J by 7 bases, with 9 bases between them. This CDR3 is CASSRPPNSPLHF. Written as DNA, the CDR3 is TGTGCCAGCAGCCGCCCCCCAAATTCACCCCTCCACTTT. Using reference TRBV7-8 and TRBJ1-6 for the parts outside the CDR3, the full variable domain is GAGVSQSPRYKVAKRGQDVALRCDPISGHVSLFWYQQALGQGPEFLTYFQNEAQLDKSGLPSDRFFAERPEGSVSTLKIQRTQQEDSAVYLCASSRPPNSPLHFGNGTRLTVT.

V is TRBV27 and J is TRBJ2-1, with a possible D match to TRBD2 (7 bases). V lost 4 bases, J lost 0 bases, and 13 bases lay in between. There are 16 residues in the CDR3. The germline V gene encodes CDR1 MNHEY and CDR2 SMNVEV (reference sequence). CDR3 in amino acids: CASSSKGGSSYNEQFF. CDR3 DNA: TGTGCCAGCAGTTCCAAGGGGGGGAGCTCCTACAATGAGCAGTTCTTC.

The V gene is TRBV11-2, the J gene TRBJ2-7; D is ambiguous. The germline V gene encodes CDR1 SGHAT and CDR2 FQNNGV. Trimming stripped 5 bases from V and 2 bases from J, with 13 bases between. The CDR3 has 14 amino acids. In nucleotides, the CDR3 is TGTGCCAGCAGCCCCATAAGAGAGGCCTACGAGCAGTACTTC. Translating it yields CASSPIREAYEQYF.

The chain is built from TRBV5-1 and TRBJ2-5, with 12 bases fitting TRBD2. Germline lookup yields CDR1 SGHRS and CDR2 YFSETQ. Unmatched junction bases numbered 5, after V lost 3 bases and J lost 5 bases. The CDR3 sequence is 15 residues long. The CDR3 nucleotides read TGCGCCAGCAGCTGGAGACTAGCGGGGGCCGAGACCCAGTACTTC. Amino acid sequence: CASSWRLAGAETQYF.